This T cell receptor (beta chain) came from a study of T cell repertoires in ileal Crohn's disease. About the research overall: Surgery for a complication: stricturing in around 60%, penetrating in roughly 40%. M6 samples are neoterminal ileum biopsies from postoperative colonoscopy.

A word on this clone: Its matching antigen is unknown.

V was shortened by 0 bases and J by 1 base, with 19 bases between the two germline ends. This CDR3 has 18 amino acids. The germline CDR1 and CDR2 sequences are SGHTA and FQGTGA. Method: immunoSEQ multiplex PCR; TCRdb's copy keeps in-frame clones and lacks some. Of over 3,500 clones in the sample, 60% to 80% were seen once. General observations from the study: Compared with non-smokers, active smokers at surgery showed more clonal expansions.

Time point meaning: neoterminal ileum biopsy at postoperative endoscopy, about 6 months after surgery. Eligibility required adulthood, ileal or ileocolonic Crohn's disease and indicated ileocolonic resection. Sequencing input: ileal tissue. The chain has TRBV7-3 and TRBJ2-7; D is possibly TRBD2 (5 bases). The source of this sequence is an adult with Crohn's disease. This chain's CDR3 is CASSLTAPSRESSYEQYF. CDR3 nucleotides: TGTGCCAGCAGCTTAACAGCCCCTAGCAGAGAATCGTCCTACGAGCAGTACTTC.